This T cell receptor beta chain was captured by sequencing in a study of technical replicates of blood from a few donors. Profiling relied on immunoSEQ multiplex PCR, and the TCRdb table lists in-frame clones only, not all of them. Here the sample spans roughly 74,000 clones, 75% to 95% being singletons. CDR3 size: 16 residues. V was pared by 4 bases and J by 2 bases, with 6 bases of the junction left unmatched. Germline CDR1 is LNHDA and CDR2 is SQIVND (reference sequence). Sample: T cells isolated from PBMCs. The receptor comes from a human donor in good health. The rearrangement uses TRBV19 and TRBJ1-1; 11 bases match TRBD1. The CDR3 DNA reads as TGTGCCAGTAGTACCCGGGACAGGGGGATAAACACTGAAGCTTTCTTT. It translates to CASSTRDRGINTEAFF.